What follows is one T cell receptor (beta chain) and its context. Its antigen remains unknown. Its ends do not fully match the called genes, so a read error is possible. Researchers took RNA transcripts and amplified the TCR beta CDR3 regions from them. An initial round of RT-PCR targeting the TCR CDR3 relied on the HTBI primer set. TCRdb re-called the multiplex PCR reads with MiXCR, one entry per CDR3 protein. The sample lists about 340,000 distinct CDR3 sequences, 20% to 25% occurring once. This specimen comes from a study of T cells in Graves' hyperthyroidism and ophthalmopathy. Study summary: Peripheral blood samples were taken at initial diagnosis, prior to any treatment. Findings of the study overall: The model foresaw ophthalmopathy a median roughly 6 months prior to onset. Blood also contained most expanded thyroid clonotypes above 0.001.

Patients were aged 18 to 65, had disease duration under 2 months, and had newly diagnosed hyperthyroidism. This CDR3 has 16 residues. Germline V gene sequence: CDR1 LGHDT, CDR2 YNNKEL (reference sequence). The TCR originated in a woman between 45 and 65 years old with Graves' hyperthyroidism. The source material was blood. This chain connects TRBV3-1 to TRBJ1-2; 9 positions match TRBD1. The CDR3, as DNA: TGTGCCAGCGGCCATTTTTTCGCCGGGACAGGGAATGGCTACACCTTC. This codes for CASGHFFAGTGNGYTF.